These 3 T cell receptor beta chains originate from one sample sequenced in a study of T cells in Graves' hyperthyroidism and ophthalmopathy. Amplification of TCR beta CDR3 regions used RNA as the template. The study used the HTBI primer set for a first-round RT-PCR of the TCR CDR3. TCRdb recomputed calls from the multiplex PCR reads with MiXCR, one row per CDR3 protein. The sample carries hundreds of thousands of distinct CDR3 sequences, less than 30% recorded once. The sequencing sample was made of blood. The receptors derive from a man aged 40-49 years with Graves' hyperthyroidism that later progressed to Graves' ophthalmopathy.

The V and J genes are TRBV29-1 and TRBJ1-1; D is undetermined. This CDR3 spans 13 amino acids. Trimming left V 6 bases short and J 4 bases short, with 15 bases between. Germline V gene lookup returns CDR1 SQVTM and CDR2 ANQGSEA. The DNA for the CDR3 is TGCAGCGTCGAGGAGCCCAAGGGCACTGAAGCTTTCTTT. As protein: CSVEEPKGTEAFF.

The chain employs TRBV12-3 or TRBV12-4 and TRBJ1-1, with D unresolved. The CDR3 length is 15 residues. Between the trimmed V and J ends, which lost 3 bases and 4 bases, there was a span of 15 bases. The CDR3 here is CASSFSIWGTTEAFF. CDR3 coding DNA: TGTGCCAGCAGTTTTAGTATCTGGGGAACCACTGAAGCTTTCTTT.

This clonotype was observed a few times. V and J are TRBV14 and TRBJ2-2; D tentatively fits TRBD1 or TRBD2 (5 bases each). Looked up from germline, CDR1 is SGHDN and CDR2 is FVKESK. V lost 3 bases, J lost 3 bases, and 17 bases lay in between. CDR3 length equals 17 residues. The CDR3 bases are TGTGCCAGCAGCCACACGGCGGGCAGGGATTACACCGGGGAGCTGTTTTTT. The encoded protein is CASSHTAGRDYTGELFF.